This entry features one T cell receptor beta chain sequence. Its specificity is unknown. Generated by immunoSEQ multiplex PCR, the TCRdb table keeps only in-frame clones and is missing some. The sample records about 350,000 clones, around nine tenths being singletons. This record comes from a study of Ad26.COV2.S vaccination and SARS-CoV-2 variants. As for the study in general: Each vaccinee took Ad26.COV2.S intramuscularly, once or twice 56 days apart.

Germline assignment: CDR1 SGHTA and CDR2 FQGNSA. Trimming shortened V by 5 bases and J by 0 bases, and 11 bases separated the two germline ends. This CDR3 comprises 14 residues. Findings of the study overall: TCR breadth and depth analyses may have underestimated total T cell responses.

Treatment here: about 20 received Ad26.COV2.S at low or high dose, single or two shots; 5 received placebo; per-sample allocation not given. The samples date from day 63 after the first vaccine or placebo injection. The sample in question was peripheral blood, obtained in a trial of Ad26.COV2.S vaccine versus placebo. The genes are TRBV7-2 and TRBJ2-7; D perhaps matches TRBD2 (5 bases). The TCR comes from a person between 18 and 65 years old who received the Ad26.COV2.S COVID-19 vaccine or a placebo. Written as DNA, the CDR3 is TGTGCCAGCAGCCCTACTAGGAGCTCCTACGAGCAGTACTTC. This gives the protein CASSPTRSSYEQYF.